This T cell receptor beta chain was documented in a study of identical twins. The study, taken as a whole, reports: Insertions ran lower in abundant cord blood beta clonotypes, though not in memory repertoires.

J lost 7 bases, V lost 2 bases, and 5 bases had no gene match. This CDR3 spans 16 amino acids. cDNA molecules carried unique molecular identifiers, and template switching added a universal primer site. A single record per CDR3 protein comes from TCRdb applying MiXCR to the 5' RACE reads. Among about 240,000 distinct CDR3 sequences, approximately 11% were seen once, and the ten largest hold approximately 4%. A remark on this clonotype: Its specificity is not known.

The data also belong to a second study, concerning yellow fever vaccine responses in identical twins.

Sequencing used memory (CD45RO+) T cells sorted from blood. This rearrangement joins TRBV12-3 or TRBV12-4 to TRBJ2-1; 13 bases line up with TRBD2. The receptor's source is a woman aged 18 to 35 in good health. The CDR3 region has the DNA TGTGCCAGCAGTTTAACTAGACTAGCGGGAGGAAATGAGCAGTTCTTC. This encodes CASSLTRLAGGNEQFF.